At least ten counts were recorded for the clone carrying this TCR beta chain. Antigen: not known. This entry is derived from a study of CD8 T cells in ankylosing spondylitis. Findings and limits, study-wide: It appeared that ankylosing spondylitis blood was characterized by a TCR beta motif of under ten highly homologous variants. Certain motif variants had earlier been reported in reactive arthritis synovial fluid and blood.

TCRdb passed the 5' RACE reads through MiXCR, listing each CDR3 protein once. The sample holds 150,000 to 200,000 distinct CDR3 sequences, 15% to 20% seen once. Trimming took 10 bases from V and 7 from J; bases not matched to a gene: 9. Per germline, CDR1 SNHLY and CDR2 FYNNEI. The CDR3 is made up of 13 amino acids. This clonotype originated in a male donor with ankylosing spondylitis or in good health (not recorded which). Sequenced sample: blood, either unsorted or a sorted T cell fraction (not recorded which). V is TRBV2 and J is TRBJ2-2; TRBD1 aligns across 7 bases. The CDR3 spells CAIHRGGGGELFF. In DNA, the CDR3 is TGTGCCATCCACAGGGGTGGAGGCGGGGAGCTGTTTTTT.